Below, one TCR beta chain is given with its context. Its target is unknown. This entry belongs to a study of type 1 regulatory T cells. Looking at the study overall: T-allo10 is a Tr1-enriched, alloantigen-specific CD4 T cell product made in vitro.

MiXCR was run by TCRdb on the reads, yielding one entry per CDR3 protein. Seen here are about 60,000 distinct CDR3 sequences, about 50% observed once, and the top ten hold approximately 2.3%. General study findings and limits: Compared with non-Tr1 cells, Tr1 cells showed a narrower TCR repertoire.

The CDR3 extends over 16 amino acids. V gave up 0 bases and J gave up 7 bases, with 17 bases separating them. Germline V lookup: CDR1 LNHNV, CDR2 YYDKDF (reference sequence). V gene TRBV15 combines with J gene TRBJ2-3, with D possibly matching TRBD2 (5 bases). Material: cultured non-Tr1 T cells, either the whole culture or a sorted T cell fraction (not recorded which). The sequence derives from a human donor in good health. In DNA form, the CDR3 reads TGTGCCACCAGCAGAGACCCTGGGAGTGGCAGAAATACGCAGTATTTT. This sequence encodes CATSRDPGSGRNTQYF.